A selection of T cell receptor beta chains follows, all from one sample in a study of cytomegalovirus exposure and HLA in healthy donors. The table came from immunoSEQ multiplex PCR; TCRdb's copy has only in-frame clones and leaves some out. Reported are 100,000 to 150,000 clones; the ten largest clones contain roughly 2%. Sequencing used PBMCs. The receptors shown here come from a man aged 35 to 55 in good health and CMV-seronegative. Both conserved end residues are trimmed from each CDR3. D genes are given only for firm matches.

d_call,j_call,v_call,cdr3_aa
.,TRBJ2-2,TRBV21-1,ASSPGQTSGKLPPGELF
TRBD2,TRBJ2-7,TRBV7-2,ASSRLAGAYEQY
.,TRBJ1-5,TRBV2,ASSEGLIRFYSNQPQH
.,TRBJ2-2,TRBV15,ATSRKGPNTGELF
TRBD1,TRBJ2-1,TRBV6-5,ASSFFRDRGGHEQF
TRBD1,TRBJ1-1,TRBV7-8,ASSTDRAAVGAF
.,TRBJ2-2,TRBV5-1,ASSQAAGSNTGELF
TRBD2,TRBJ2-3,TRBV7-9,ASSLRNPGTSADTQY
.,TRBJ2-6,TRBV27,ASSLQGSGANVLT
.,TRBJ2-4,TRBV7-9,ASSPQGSGKNIQY
.,TRBJ1-3,TRBV19,ASSKQGTSGNTIY
.,TRBJ1-1,TRBV19,ASTVRNTEAF
TRBD2,TRBJ2-3,TRBV5-4,ASSPERGDTDTQY
.,TRBJ2-1,TRBV2,ASSEEGAYNEQF